This T cell receptor beta chain is from a study of shared clonotypes between healthy human individuals. The V end lost 6 bases, the J end lost 2 bases, and 11 bases lay between the germline ends. CDR3 size: 13 residues. Germline CDR1 and CDR2: MGHDK and SYGVNS. Donors, healthy HIV-negative adults, lacked recent acute infections or vaccinations. Study-level results: Larger estimated richness was generally seen in naive subsets than in memory subsets.

Some clones are missing from TCRdb's copy, which holds only in-frame ones; the method was immunoSEQ multiplex PCR. The table shows 950,000 to 1,200,000 clones, with around 77% occurring only once. On this clone itself: Its antigen remains unknown.

The chain employs TRBV25-1 and TRBJ2-7; maybe TRBD1 (5 bases). The sequence derives from a man aged 18 to 30 in good health. Some clones in this sample may be carry-over from other donors' samples. Source material: memory CD4+ T cells from PBMCs. Documented subset: CD45RA-negative fraction. The CDR3 is CASRSAGPYEQYF. CDR3 nucleotide sequence: TGTGCCAGCAGATCGGCAGGGCCCTACGAGCAGTACTTC.